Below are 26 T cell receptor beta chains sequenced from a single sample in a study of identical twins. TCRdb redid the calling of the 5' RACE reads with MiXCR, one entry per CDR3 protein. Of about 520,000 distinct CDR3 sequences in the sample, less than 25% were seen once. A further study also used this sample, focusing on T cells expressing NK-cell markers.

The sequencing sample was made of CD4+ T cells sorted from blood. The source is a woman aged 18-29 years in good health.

The CDR3 nucleotides read TGTGCCGCTTCCCGGCGGACTGAAGCTTTCTTT. This sequence encodes CAASRRTEAFF. The chain joins TRBV2 to TRBJ1-1, with D unclear. From germline, CDR1 is SNHLY and CDR2 FYNNEI. The CDR3 loop spans 11 amino acids. V gave up 11 bases and J gave up 5 bases, with 12 bases separating them. The variable domain in full, completed from reference TRBV2 and TRBJ1-1, reads EPEVTQTPSHQVTQMGQEVILRCVPISNHLYFYWYRQILGQKVEFLVSFYNNEISEKSEIFDDQFSVERPDGSNFTLKIRSTKLEDSAMYFCAASRRTEAFFGQGTRLTVV.

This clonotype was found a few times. The CDR3 loop reads CSARDSIYEQYF. The CDR3 coding sequence is TGCAGTGCTAGGGACTCCATCTACGAGCAGTACTTC. This chain uses TRBV20-1 with TRBJ2-7, with D possibly TRBD2 on 5 matching bases. Per germline, CDR1 DFQATT and CDR2 SNEGSKA (reference sequence). V lost 3 bases, J lost 3 bases, and 9 bases lay in between. The CDR3 contains 12 residues.

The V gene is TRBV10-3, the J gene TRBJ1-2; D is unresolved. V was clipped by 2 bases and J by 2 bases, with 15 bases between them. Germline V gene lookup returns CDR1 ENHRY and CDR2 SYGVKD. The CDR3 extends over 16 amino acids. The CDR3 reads CAISEKGERSNYGYTF. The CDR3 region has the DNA TGTGCCATCAGTGAGAAGGGAGAAAGGTCCAACTATGGCTACACCTTC.

The CDR3 nucleotides are TGTGCCAGCAGCTTGGCCAAGGGAAGCGACGAGCAGTACTTC. Residues: CASSLAKGSDEQYF. This chain uses TRBV5-4 with TRBJ2-7; the D is unclear. The CDR3 sequence is 14 residues long. Per germline, CDR1 SGHNT and CDR2 YYREEE (reference sequence). With 0 bases removed from V and 5 bases from J, the gap between germline ends came to 12 bases.

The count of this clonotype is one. The CDR3 loop is CSARSQTPQRYF. The CDR3 nucleotides are TGCAGTGCTCGGAGTCAGACCCCGCAACGGTATTTT. The chain uses TRBV20-1 and TRBJ2-3; D is ambiguous. Trimming stripped 5 bases from V and 14 bases from J, with 20 bases between. Germline-derived CDR1 and CDR2 are DFQATT and SNEGSKA (reference sequence). This CDR3 is 12 amino acids long.

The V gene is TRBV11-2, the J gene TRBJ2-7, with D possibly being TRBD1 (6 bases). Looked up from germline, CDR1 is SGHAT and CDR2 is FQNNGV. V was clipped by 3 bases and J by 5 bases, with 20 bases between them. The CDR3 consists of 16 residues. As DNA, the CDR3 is TGTGCCAGCAGCTTTAGGTTCCCAACAGGGTTAGACGAGCAGTACTTC. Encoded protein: CASSFRFPTGLDEQYF. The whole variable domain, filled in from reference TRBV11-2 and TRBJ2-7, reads EAGVAQSPRYKIIEKRQSVAFWCNPISGHATLYWYQQILGQGPKLLIQFQNNGVVDDSQLPKDRFSAERLKGVDSTLKIQPAKLEDSAVYLCASSFRFPTGLDEQYFGPGTRLTVT.

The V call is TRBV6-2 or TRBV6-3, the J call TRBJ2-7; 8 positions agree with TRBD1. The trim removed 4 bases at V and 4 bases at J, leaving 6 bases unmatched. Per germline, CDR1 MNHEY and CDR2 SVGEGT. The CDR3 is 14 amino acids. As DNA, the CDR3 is TGTGCCAGCAGTTCCCGCGGACAGGGTTACGAGCAGTACTTC. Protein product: CASSSRGQGYEQYF.

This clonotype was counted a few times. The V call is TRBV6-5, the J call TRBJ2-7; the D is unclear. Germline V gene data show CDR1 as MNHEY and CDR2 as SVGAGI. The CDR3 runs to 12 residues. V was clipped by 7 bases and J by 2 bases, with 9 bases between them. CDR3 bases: TGTGCCAGCATGGGCCCTACCTACGAGCAGTACTTC. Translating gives CASMGPTYEQYF.

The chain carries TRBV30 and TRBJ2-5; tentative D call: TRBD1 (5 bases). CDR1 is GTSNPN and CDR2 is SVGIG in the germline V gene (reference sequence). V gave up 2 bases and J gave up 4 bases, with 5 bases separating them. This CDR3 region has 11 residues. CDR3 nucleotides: TGTGCCTGGAGTAGGGGAGAGACCCAGTACTTC. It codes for CAWSRGETQYF. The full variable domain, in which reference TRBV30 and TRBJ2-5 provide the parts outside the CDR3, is SQTIHQWPATLVQPVGSPLSLECTVEGTSNPNLYWYRQAAGRGLQLLFYSVGIGQISSEVPQNLSASRPQDRQFILSSKKLLLSDSGFYLCAWSRGETQYFGPGTRLLVL.

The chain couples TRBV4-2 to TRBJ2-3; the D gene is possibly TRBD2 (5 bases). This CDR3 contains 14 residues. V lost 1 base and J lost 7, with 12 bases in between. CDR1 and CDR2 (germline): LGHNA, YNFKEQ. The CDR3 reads CASSQGGPAHTQYF. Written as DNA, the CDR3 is TGTGCCAGCAGCCAAGGCGGGCCCGCCCATACGCAGTATTTT.

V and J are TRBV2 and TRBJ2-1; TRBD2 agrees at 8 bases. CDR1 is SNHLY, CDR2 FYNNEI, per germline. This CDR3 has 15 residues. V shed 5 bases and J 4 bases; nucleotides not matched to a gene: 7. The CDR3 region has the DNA TGTGCCAGCAGTAAATCTAGCGGGCGGTACAATGAGCAGTTCTTC. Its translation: CASSKSSGRYNEQFF.

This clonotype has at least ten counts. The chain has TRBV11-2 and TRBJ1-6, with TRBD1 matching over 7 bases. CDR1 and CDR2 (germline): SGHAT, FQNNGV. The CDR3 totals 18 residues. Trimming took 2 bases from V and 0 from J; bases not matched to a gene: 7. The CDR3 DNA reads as TGTGCCAGCAGCTTAAGGGCAGGGGGGAGCTCCTATAATTCACCCCTCCACTTT. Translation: CASSLRAGGSSYNSPLHF.

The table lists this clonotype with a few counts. CDR3 nucleotide sequence: TGCAGTGCCCTGATCTCCTACGAGCAGTACTTC. Its translation: CSALISYEQYF. The chain couples TRBV20-1 to TRBJ2-7; D is uncertain. V was trimmed by 6 bases and J by 0 bases, leaving 6 bases between them. The CDR3 extends over 11 amino acids. Germline values: CDR1 DFQATT, CDR2 SNEGSKA (reference sequence).

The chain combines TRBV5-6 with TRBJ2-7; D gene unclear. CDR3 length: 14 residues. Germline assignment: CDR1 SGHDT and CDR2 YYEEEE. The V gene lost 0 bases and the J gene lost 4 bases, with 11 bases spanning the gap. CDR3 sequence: CASSLDRRSYEQYF. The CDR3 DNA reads TGTGCCAGCAGCTTGGACCGTAGGAGTTACGAGCAGTACTTC.

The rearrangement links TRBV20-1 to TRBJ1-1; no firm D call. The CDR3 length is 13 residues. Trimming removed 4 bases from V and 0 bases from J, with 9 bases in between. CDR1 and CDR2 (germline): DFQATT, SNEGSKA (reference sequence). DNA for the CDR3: TGCAGTGCTACCCCGGAATTGAACACTGAAGCTTTCTTT. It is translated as CSATPELNTEAFF.

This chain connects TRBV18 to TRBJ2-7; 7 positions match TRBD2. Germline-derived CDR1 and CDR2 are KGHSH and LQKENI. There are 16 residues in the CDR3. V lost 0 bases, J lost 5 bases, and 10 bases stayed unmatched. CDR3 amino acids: CASSPPKSGKVDEQYF. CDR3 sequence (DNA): TGTGCCAGCTCACCACCGAAAAGCGGGAAAGTCGACGAGCAGTACTTC.

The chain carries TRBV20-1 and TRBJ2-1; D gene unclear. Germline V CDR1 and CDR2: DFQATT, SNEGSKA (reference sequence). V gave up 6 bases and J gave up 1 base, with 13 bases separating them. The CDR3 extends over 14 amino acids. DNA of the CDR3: TGCAGTGCCCTTAGGATCCAATCCTACAATGAGCAGTTCTTC. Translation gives CSALRIQSYNEQFF.

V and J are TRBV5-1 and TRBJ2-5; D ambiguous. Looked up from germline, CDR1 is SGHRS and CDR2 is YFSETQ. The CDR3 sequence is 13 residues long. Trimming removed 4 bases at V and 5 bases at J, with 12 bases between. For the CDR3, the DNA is TGCGCCAGCAGCCGGGCCGACGGGGAGACCCAGTACTTC. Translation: CASSRADGETQYF. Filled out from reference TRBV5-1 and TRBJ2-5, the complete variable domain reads KAGVTQTPRYLIKTRGQQVTLSCSPISGHRSVSWYQQTPGQGLQFLFEYFSETQRNKGNFPGRFSGRQFSNSRSEMNVSTLELGDSALYLCASSRADGETQYFGPGTRLLVL.

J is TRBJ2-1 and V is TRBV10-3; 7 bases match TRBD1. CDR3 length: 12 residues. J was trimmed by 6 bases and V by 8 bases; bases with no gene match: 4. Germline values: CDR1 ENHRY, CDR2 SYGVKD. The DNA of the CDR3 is TGTGCCATCCGGACAGGCTTCAATGAGCAGTTCTTC. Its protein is CAIRTGFNEQFF.

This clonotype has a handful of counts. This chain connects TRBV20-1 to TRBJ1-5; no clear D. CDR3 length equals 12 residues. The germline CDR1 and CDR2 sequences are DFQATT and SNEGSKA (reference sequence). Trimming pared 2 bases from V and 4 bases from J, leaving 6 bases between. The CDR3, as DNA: TGCAGTGCTAGACGGCAGAATCAGCCCCAGCATTTT. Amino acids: CSARRQNQPQHF.

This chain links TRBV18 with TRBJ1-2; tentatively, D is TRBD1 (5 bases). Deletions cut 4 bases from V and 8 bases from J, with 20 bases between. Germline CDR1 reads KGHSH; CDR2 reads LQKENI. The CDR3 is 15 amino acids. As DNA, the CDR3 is TGTGCCAGCTCACTCTCGCCAGGGAATGAAGTCGGCTACACCTTC. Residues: CASSLSPGNEVGYTF.

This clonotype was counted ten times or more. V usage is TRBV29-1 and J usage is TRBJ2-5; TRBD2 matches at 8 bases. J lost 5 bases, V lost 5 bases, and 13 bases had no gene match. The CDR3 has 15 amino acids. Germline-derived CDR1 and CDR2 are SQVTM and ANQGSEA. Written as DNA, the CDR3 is TGCAGCGTTTCATCCAGCGGGAGAAGTAGCGAGACCCAGTACTTC. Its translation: CSVSSSGRSSETQYF. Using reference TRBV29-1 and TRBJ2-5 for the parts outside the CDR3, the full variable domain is SAVISQKPSRDICQRGTSLTIQCQVDSQVTMMFWYRQQPGQSLTLIATANQGSEATYESGFVIDKFPISRPNLTFSTLTVSNMSPEDSSIYLCSVSSSGRSSETQYFGPGTRLLVL.

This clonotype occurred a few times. The CDR3 bases are TGCGCCAGCAGCAACCGGAGCGGGCACTCCTACGAGCAGTACTTC. It codes for CASSNRSGHSYEQYF. The chain links TRBV5-1 to TRBJ2-7; a weak D match, TRBD2 (6 bases). The CDR3 extends over 15 amino acids. V gave up 4 bases and J gave up 0 bases, with 14 bases separating them. Germline-derived CDR1 and CDR2 are SGHRS and YFSETQ.

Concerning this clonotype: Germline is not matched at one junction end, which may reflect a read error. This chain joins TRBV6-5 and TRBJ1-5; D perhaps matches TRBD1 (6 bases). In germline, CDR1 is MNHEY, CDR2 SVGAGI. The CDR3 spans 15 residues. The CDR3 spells CASSYSPGAYQPQLF. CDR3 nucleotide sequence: TGTGCCAGCAGTTACTCGCCGGGGGCATACCAGCCCCAGCTTTTT.

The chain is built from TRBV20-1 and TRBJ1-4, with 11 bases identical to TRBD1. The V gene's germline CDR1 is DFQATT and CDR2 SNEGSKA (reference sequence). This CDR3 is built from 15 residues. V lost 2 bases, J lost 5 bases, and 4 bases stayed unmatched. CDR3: CSARSGQGGNEKLFF. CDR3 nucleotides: TGCAGTGCTAGATCGGGACAGGGGGGGAATGAAAAACTGTTTTTT.

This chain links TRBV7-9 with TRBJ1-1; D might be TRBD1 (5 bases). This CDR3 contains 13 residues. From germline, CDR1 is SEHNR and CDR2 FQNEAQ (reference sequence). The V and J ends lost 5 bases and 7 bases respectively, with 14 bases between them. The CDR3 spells CASSPQGEIEAFF. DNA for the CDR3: TGTGCCAGCAGCCCTCAAGGGGAGATTGAAGCTTTCTTT.